This is a list of T cell receptor beta chains from one sample in a study of T cells after posttransplantation cyclophosphamide. Sequencing used immunoSEQ multiplex PCR; TCRdb keeps in-frame clones, though not all of them. Among 15,000 or so clones, 80% to 90% were seen once, and the ten largest hold roughly 4%. The source was PBMCs, collected after an allogeneic stem cell transplant with a calcineurin inhibitor and methotrexate. These receptors were taken from a male patient aged 45-60 years who received an allogeneic stem cell transplant from an unrelated donor, was CMV-positive, and had chronic GVHD only. Some T cells may originate from the graft donor. Both conserved end residues are part of each CDR3. The D gene is left open where the match is weak. Only some rows state a clone size, as once, few, many or a class for expanded clones.

TRBD1	TRBJ2-1	-	TRBV2	TGTGCCAGCAGACCCGACAGGGTCCCGTACAATGAGCAGTTCTTC	CASRPDRVPYNEQFF
TRBD2	TRBJ2-5	-	TRBV5-6	TGTGCCAGCAGCTTTGGGACTAGCGAAGAGACCCAGTACTTC	CASSFGTSEETQYF
TRBD1	TRBJ2-1	-	TRBV5-1	TGCGCCAGCAGCTTGGAAGGGGGCGGCAGTTTTAACTCCTACAATGAGCAGTTCTTC	CASSLEGGGSFNSYNEQFF
-	TRBJ2-7	once	TRBV27	TGTGCCAGCCATACCAATGGAGGAAGGGTCGGTTACGAGCAGTACTTC	CASHTNGGRVGYEQYF
TRBD1	TRBJ2-7	-	TRBV6-1	TGTGCCAGCAGTGTCTACGCTTCGCAGGGGGCCTACGAGCAGTACTTC	CASSVYASQGAYEQYF
-	TRBJ1-1	-	TRBV7-8	TGTGCCAGCAGCTTTCCGGGCGGGACTGAAGCTTTCTTT	CASSFPGGTEAFF
-	TRBJ2-3	-	TRBV6-5	TGTGCCAGCAGTTACATCGCTAGCAATCCAGATACGCAGTATTTT	CASSYIASNPDTQYF
TRBD1	TRBJ1-1	-	TRBV18	TGTGCCAGCTCAGATTCCGGGACAGGGGGCTTCACTGAAGCTTTCTTT	CASSDSGTGGFTEAFF
-	TRBJ1-1	-	TRBV11-2	TGTGCCAGCAGCTTAGCGGGTCGGGGTGGGGAAACTGAAGCTTTCTTT	CASSLAGRGGETEAFF
-	TRBJ1-5	-	TRBV4-1	TGCGCCAGCAGCCAAGCCGAACACAGCAATCAGCCCCAGCATTTT	CASSQAEHSNQPQHF
-	TRBJ1-4	few	TRBV15	TGTGCCACCAGCAGAGAGGTCGGGGCAACTAATGAAAAACTGTTTTTT	CATSREVGATNEKLFF
-	TRBJ2-1	-	TRBV27	TGTGCCAGCAGTTTATTGCCAGTAAACAATGAGCAGTTCTTC	CASSLLPVNNEQFF
-	TRBJ1-1	-	TRBV7-2	TGTGCCAGCAGCCATAGGGGGAGCTTAAACACTGAAGCTTTCTTT	CASSHRGSLNTEAFF
-	TRBJ2-3	-	TRBV21-1	TGTGCCAGCAGCACAAGGGTCTGGAGGGATACGCAGTATTTT	CASSTRVWRDTQYF
-	TRBJ2-1	-	TRBV7-2	TGTGCCAGCAGCATATACAATGAGCAGTTCTTC	CASSIYNEQFF
-	TRBJ2-1	-	TRBV7-8	TGTGCCAGCAGCCTCCAGCCGAGAGGGAGCTCCTACAATGAGCAGTTCTTC	CASSLQPRGSSYNEQFF
-	TRBJ1-1	-	TRBV18	TGTGCCAGCTCACTCCCCCCAGGGCCCGCTGAAGCTTTCTTT	CASSLPPGPAEAFF
TRBD2	TRBJ2-7	-	TRBV7-8	TGTGCCAGCCGGCTCCTAGCGGGAGACGAGCAGTACTTC	CASRLLAGDEQYF
-	TRBJ2-7	-	TRBV18	TGTGCCAGCTCACCACCGGGGGGCTACGAGCAGTACTTC	CASSPPGGYEQYF
TRBD2	TRBJ2-1	-	TRBV7-2	TGTGCCAGCAGCCGACTAGCGGGAGTAGGCAATGAGCAGTTCTTC	CASSRLAGVGNEQFF
-	TRBJ2-1	-	TRBV4-1	TGCGCCAGCAGCCAAGGCTGGGGGGGCAACAATGAGCAGTTCTTC	CASSQGWGGNNEQFF
-	TRBJ2-1	-	TRBV11-2	TGTGCCAGCACTGGGAGCCTCAATGAGCAGTTCTTC	CASTGSLNEQFF
-	TRBJ1-1	-	TRBV5-5	TGTGCCAGTAGACTCGGGGGTTATGACACTGAAGCTTTCTTT	CASRLGGYDTEAFF
TRBD2	TRBJ2-3	-	TRBV5-6	TGTGCCAGCAGCTTGTGGGCTAGCGGGTGGACAGATACGCAGTATTTT	CASSLWASGWTDTQYF
TRBD1	TRBJ2-1	-	TRBV5-5	TGTGCCAGCAGCGCGGGACAGGGAACGCAGTTCTTC	CASSAGQGTQFF
-	TRBJ2-7	few	TRBV11-3	TGTGCCAGCAGCTTAATACGGTCCGACGAGCAGTACTTC	CASSLIRSDEQYF
-	TRBJ2-7	-	TRBV15	TGTGCCACCAGCCGGCCCCCGGGAACAAAGGCGGAGCAGTACTTC	CATSRPPGTKAEQYF
TRBD1	TRBJ1-2	-	TRBV19	TGTGCCAGTCAAAATATGGGCAGGGGGCGAAGTAGGGCTAACTATGGCTACACCTTC	CASQNMGRGRSRANYGYTF
TRBD2	TRBJ2-7	-	TRBV4-1	TGCGCCAGCAGCCCCCGACTAGCGGGAGATTACGAGCAGTACTTC	CASSPRLAGDYEQYF
TRBD2	TRBJ2-2	-	TRBV10-3	TGTGCCACCAACCGGGGGGAGAACACCGGGGAGCTGTTTTTT	CATNRGENTGELFF
TRBD2	TRBJ2-5	-	TRBV7-9	TGTGCCAGCAGCCCCTTCGGGGGGAGAGAGACCCAGTACTTC	CASSPFGGRETQYF
TRBD2	TRBJ2-5	-	TRBV27	TGTGCCAGCAGGCTTAGCGGGGGGGCGGGAGAGACCCAGTACTTC	CASRLSGGAGETQYF
TRBD2	TRBJ2-3	-	TRBV6-6	TGTGCCTCGACCGGGACTAGCGGGGGCGATACGCAGTATTTT	CASTGTSGGDTQYF